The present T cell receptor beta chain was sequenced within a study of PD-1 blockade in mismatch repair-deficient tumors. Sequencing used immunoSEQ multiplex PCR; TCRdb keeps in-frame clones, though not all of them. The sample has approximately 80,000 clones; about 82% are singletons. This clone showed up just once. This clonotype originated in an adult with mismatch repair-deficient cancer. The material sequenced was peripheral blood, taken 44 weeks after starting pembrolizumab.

CDR3 sequence: CASSLAQGPNEKLFF. In DNA, the CDR3 is TGTGCCAGCAGCTTAGCGCAGGGTCCCAATGAAAAACTGTTTTTT. The chain recombines TRBV7-9 with TRBJ1-4; a weak D match, TRBD1 (5 bases). CDR3 length equals 15 residues. From germline, CDR1 is SEHNR and CDR2 FQNEAQ (reference sequence). Trimming took off 0 bases at V and 5 bases at J, with 10 bases between the two ends.